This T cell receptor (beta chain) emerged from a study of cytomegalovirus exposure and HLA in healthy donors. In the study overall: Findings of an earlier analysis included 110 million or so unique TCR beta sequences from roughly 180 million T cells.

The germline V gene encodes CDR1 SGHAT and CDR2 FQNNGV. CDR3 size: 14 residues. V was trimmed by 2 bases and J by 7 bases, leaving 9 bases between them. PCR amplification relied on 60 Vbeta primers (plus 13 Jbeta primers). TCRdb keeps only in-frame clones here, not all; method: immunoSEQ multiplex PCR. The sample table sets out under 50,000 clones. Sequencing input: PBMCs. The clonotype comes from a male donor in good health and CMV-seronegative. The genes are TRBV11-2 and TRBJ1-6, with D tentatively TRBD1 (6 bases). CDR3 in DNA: TGTGCCAGCAGCTTACACAGGGACAATTCACCCCTCCACTTT. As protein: CASSLHRDNSPLHF.